One sample yielded the 20 T cell receptor beta chains listed below, sequenced in a study of blood T cell repertoires in COVID-19. This table comes from immunoSEQ multiplex PCR, and its TCRdb copy is limited to in-frame clones, with some not included. Among approximately 330,000 clones, approximately 86% were seen once, and the ten largest hold 3.5% to 4.5%. The material sequenced was PBMCs or T cells enriched from blood (not recorded which). The receptors stem from a woman aged 40 to 50 with acute COVID-19.

Regarding this clone: This specimen includes other DNA sequences encoding the same CDR3. The chain is built from TRBV6-5 and TRBJ1-2; D is undetermined. Germline-derived CDR1 and CDR2 are MNHEY and SVGAGI. V was shortened by 0 bases and J by 1 base, with 6 bases between the two germline ends. CDR3 length: 14 amino acids. In DNA, the CDR3 is TGTGCCAGCAGTTACTCTGCCAGTAACTATGGCTACACCTTC. It translates to CASSYSASNYGYTF.

This clone came up once. The V gene is TRBV7-5, the J gene TRBJ2-7; the D call of TRBD2 is as the table states it, not checked on the DNA. TRBV7-5 is deemed a pseudogene. The CDR3 covers 11 residues. This chain's CDR3 is CARSSRCEQYF. The DNA of the CDR3 is TGTGCCAGAAGCTCCCGGTGCGAGCAGTACTTC.

The V gene is TRBV12-3 or TRBV12-4, the J gene TRBJ1-6, with D possibly TRBD1 on 5 matching bases. The CDR3 runs to 13 residues. With 7 bases removed from V and 7 bases from J, the gap between germline ends came to 11 bases. DNA for the CDR3: TGTGCCAGCACCAGGGCAGTGAATTCACCCCTCCACTTT. This encodes CASTRAVNSPLHF.

V usage is TRBV5-1 and J usage is TRBJ2-7; D may be TRBD1 (6 bases). The length of the CDR3 is 14 residues. Germline loops: CDR1 SGHRS, CDR2 YFSETQ. V was pared by 4 bases and J by 5 bases, with 16 bases between. The CDR3 sequence is CASSQLQGIDEQYF. DNA of the CDR3: TGCGCCAGCAGCCAGCTACAGGGTATCGACGAGCAGTACTTC.

The chain is built from TRBV2 and TRBJ2-1; D is perhaps TRBD1 (7 bases). The V gene's germline CDR1 is SNHLY and CDR2 FYNNEI. V lost 4 bases and J lost 2, with 12 bases in between. The CDR3 is made up of 15 amino acids. The CDR3 sequence: CASSGPRGAYNEQFF. CDR3 nucleotide sequence: TGTGCCAGCAGTGGGCCCAGGGGGGCCTACAATGAGCAGTTCTTC.

The chain carries TRBV27 and TRBJ2-1; 12 positions agree with TRBD2. The V segment lost 2 bases and the J segment 4 bases; nucleotides outside the gene matches: 3. CDR1 is MNHEY, CDR2 SMNVEV, per germline (reference sequence). CDR3 length equals 16 residues. CDR3: CASSLATSGSYNEQFF. In DNA form, the CDR3 reads TGTGCCAGCAGTTTAGCGACTAGCGGGAGTTACAATGAGCAGTTCTTC.

This chain connects TRBV11-2 to TRBJ1-2; a weak D match, TRBD1 (6 bases). The V and J ends lost 0 bases and 5 bases respectively, with 13 bases between them. This CDR3 has 15 amino acids. Germline CDR1 reads SGHAT; CDR2 reads FQNNGV. Written as DNA, the CDR3 is TGTGCCAGCAGCTTAGATATAGGACAGATTTATGGCTACACCTTC. The encoded protein is CASSLDIGQIYGYTF.

The J gene is TRBJ1-1, the V gene TRBV7-9; D call uncertain. With 4 bases removed from V and 2 bases from J, the gap between germline ends came to 14 bases. The CDR3 runs to 15 residues. Germline CDR1 SEHNR, CDR2 FQNEAQ (reference sequence). For the CDR3, the DNA is TGTGCCAGCAGCTCCAGACTCGGTTCCAACACTGAAGCTTTCTTT. As protein: CASSSRLGSNTEAFF.

The chain is built from TRBV11-2 and TRBJ2-1, with 13 bases identical to TRBD2. After removal of 3 bases from V and 7 bases from J, the junction contained 9 bases not matched to a gene. The germline V gene encodes CDR1 SGHAT and CDR2 FQNNGV. This CDR3 contains 17 residues. CDR3 protein: CASSLPTSGGARNEQFF. The CDR3 region has the DNA TGTGCCAGCAGCTTGCCAACTAGCGGGGGGGCTCGAAATGAGCAGTTCTTC.

The chain is built from TRBV13 and TRBJ1-5, with D tentatively TRBD1 (6 bases). The CDR3 spans 18 residues. The germline V and J ends were trimmed by 6 bases and 6 bases, with 27 bases remaining between them. Germline CDR1 reads PRHDT; CDR2 reads FYEKMQ (reference sequence). CDR3 loop: CASSYSGTGGGGSQPQHF. In DNA, the CDR3 is TGTGCCAGCAGTTATTCCGGGACTGGGGGCGGGGGATCTCAGCCCCAGCATTTT. The full variable domain, completed using reference TRBV13 and TRBJ1-5, is AAGVIQSPRHLIKEKRETATLKCYPIPRHDTVYWYQQGPGQDPQFLISFYEKMQSDKGSIPDRFSAQQFSDYHSELNMSSLELGDSALYFCASSYSGTGGGGSQPQHFGDGTRLSIL.

This clone has a handful of counts. The chain uses TRBV7-9 and TRBJ1-4; 7 nucleotides agree with TRBD1. CDR3 size: 17 residues. V lost 2 bases to trimming and J lost 5 bases; unmatched junction nucleotides: 11. Germline V gene sequence: CDR1 SEHNR, CDR2 FQNEAQ (reference sequence). CDR3 sequence: CASSLNARGRGNEKLFF. The CDR3 DNA is TGTGCCAGCAGCTTAAACGCACGGGGCAGGGGGAATGAAAAACTGTTTTTT.

This chain links TRBV20-1 with TRBJ1-1; weak D call: TRBD1 (6 bases). The germline gives CDR1 DFQATT, CDR2 SNEGSKA (reference sequence). The CDR3 is 13 residues long. The V end was cut by 7 bases, the J end by 2 bases, with 14 bases between. Here the CDR3 DNA reads TGCAGTGGTGGTGACAGGACAAACACTGAAGCTTTCTTT. This gives the protein CSGGDRTNTEAFF.

This rearrangement joins TRBV9 to TRBJ2-1; possibly TRBD2 for D (6 bases). This CDR3 region has 15 residues. Germline loops: CDR1 SGDLS, CDR2 YYNGEE. The V end was cut by 0 bases, the J end by 10 bases, with 17 bases between. CDR3 sequence (DNA): TGTGCCAGCAGCGTAGGCACTAGCCGGGGTGGGGAGCAGTTCTTC. Translation gives CASSVGTSRGGEQFF. Filled out from reference TRBV9 and TRBJ2-1, the complete variable domain reads DSGVTQTPKHLITATGQRVTLRCSPRSGDLSVYWYQQSLDQGLQFLIQYYNGEERAKGNILERFSAQQFPDLHSELNLSSLELGDSALYFCASSVGTSRGGEQFFGPGTRLTVL.

The chain carries TRBV24-1 and TRBJ2-1; 8 bases fit TRBD2. Germline V gene sequence: CDR1 KGHDR, CDR2 SFDVKD. There are 13 residues in the CDR3. Unmatched junction bases numbered 1, after V lost 0 bases and J lost 10 bases. Here the CDR3 DNA reads TGTGCCACCAGTGATTTGCGCGGGGGGGAGCAGTTCTTC. Translating it yields CATSDLRGGEQFF.

This chain joins TRBV11-2 and TRBJ2-7; D call uncertain. V lost 0 bases and J 3 bases, leaving 12 bases between the germline ends. Germline values: CDR1 SGHAT, CDR2 FQNNGV. The CDR3 runs to 15 residues. In DNA form, the CDR3 reads TGTGCCAGCAGCTTAGATCATAGTCCCCTCTACGAGCAGTACTTC. The encoded protein is CASSLDHSPLYEQYF.

The chain couples TRBV25-1 to TRBJ1-1; D may be TRBD1 (5 bases). The germline V and J ends were trimmed by 0 bases and 9 bases, with 14 bases remaining between them. The CDR3 extends over 14 amino acids. Germline assignment: CDR1 MGHDK and CDR2 SYGVNS. The CDR3: CASSEYGGGSKAFF. CDR3 DNA: TGTGCCAGCAGTGAATATGGCGGGGGGTCGAAAGCTTTCTTT.

V gene TRBV2 combines with J gene TRBJ2-1; 9 bases line up with TRBD2. Unmatched junction bases numbered 7, after V lost 6 bases and J lost 4 bases. Germline lookup yields CDR1 SNHLY and CDR2 FYNNEI. The CDR3 is 15 amino acids. CDR3 protein: CASRPLAGTYNEQFF. In DNA form, the CDR3 reads TGTGCCAGCAGGCCCCTAGCGGGAACTTACAATGAGCAGTTCTTC.

The table lists this clone with a few counts. The rearrangement links TRBV15 to TRBJ2-3, with 11 bases fitting TRBD2. The junction had 0 bases not matched to a gene; V was cut back by 0 bases and J by 4 bases. The CDR3 runs to 15 residues. Germline V gene lookup returns CDR1 LNHNV and CDR2 YYDKDF (reference sequence). The CDR3: CATSRDSGGADTQYF. CDR3 DNA sequence: TGTGCCACCAGCAGAGATAGCGGGGGGGCAGATACGCAGTATTTT. The complete variable domain, with remaining parts taken from reference TRBV15 and TRBJ2-3, reads DAMVIQNPRYQVTQFGKPVTLSCSQTLNHNVMYWYQQKSSQAPKLLFHYYDKDFNNEADTPDNFQSRRPNTSFCFLDIRSPGLGDTAMYLCATSRDSGGADTQYFGPGTRLTVL.

J is TRBJ1-6 and V is TRBV7-2; perhaps TRBD1 as D (5 bases). V was shortened by 2 bases and J by 6 bases, with 17 bases between the two germline ends. The CDR3 runs to 17 residues. The germline V gene encodes CDR1 SGHTA and CDR2 FQGNSA. The chain's CDR3 is CASSLRMAGTTNSPLHF. Here the CDR3 DNA reads TGTGCCAGCAGCTTAAGGATGGCAGGGACTACTAATTCACCCCTCCACTTT.

The CDR3 bases are TGCGCCAGCAGCCTCGGGACAGTGACCTACGAGCAGTACTTC. Protein product: CASSLGTVTYEQYF. The gene calls are TRBV4-1 and TRBJ2-7; 7 bases agree with TRBD1. CDR3 length: 14 residues. V was clipped by 4 bases and J by 2 bases; unmatched bases: 5. CDR1 and CDR2 from the germline V gene are MGHRA and YSYEKL.